What follows are 10 T cell receptor beta chains derived from one specimen sequenced in a study of hypomethylating agent response in myelodysplastic syndrome. Sequencing used immunoSEQ multiplex PCR; TCRdb keeps in-frame clones, though not all of them. The table has around 1,600 clones, around nine tenths seen once; the top ten hold 5.2%. This sample comprised bone marrow, obtained before or after starting hypomethylating agent treatment for myelodysplastic syndrome (not recorded which). The receptors come from a human donor with myelodysplastic syndrome.

The chain recombines TRBV27 with TRBJ2-2; 12 positions match TRBD2. J lost 5 bases, V lost 2 bases, and 9 bases had no gene match. The germline V gene encodes CDR1 MNHEY and CDR2 SMNVEV (reference sequence). This CDR3 has 18 residues. The CDR3: CASSLVVTSGRGTGELFF. The CDR3 DNA follows: TGTGCCAGCAGTTTAGTGGTGACTAGCGGGAGAGGGACCGGGGAGCTGTTTTTT.

The chain joins TRBV19 to TRBJ1-2, with D uncertain. V was pared by 6 bases and J by 0 bases, with 11 bases between. Germline-derived CDR1 and CDR2 are LNHDA and SQIVND (reference sequence). This CDR3 is built from 14 residues. The CDR3 region is CASRRDLANYGYTF. CDR3 nucleotide sequence: TGTGCCAGTAGACGAGACCTCGCTAACTATGGCTACACCTTC.

This clone was found once. This rearrangement joins TRBV5-1 to TRBJ2-5; 10 bases match TRBD2. V shed 0 bases, J shed 5 bases, and the junction held 10 bases outside the gene matches. The CDR3 runs to 17 residues. Germline-derived CDR1 and CDR2 are SGHRS and YFSETQ. CDR3 residues: CASSLVASGSRQETQYF. The CDR3 nucleotides are TGCGCCAGCAGCTTGGTGGCTAGCGGGAGTCGCCAGGAGACCCAGTACTTC.

This clone was recorded a few times. The CDR3 region is CADQGDFPGYTF. CDR3 nucleotides: TGTGCCGACCAAGGGGATTTCCCTGGCTACACCTTC. The chain couples TRBV2 to TRBJ1-2; D is perhaps TRBD1 (5 bases). CDR3 length: 12 residues. Looked up from germline, CDR1 is SNHLY and CDR2 is FYNNEI. The V end was cut by 11 bases, the J end by 7 bases, with 17 bases between.

This clone appeared a few times. The chain uses TRBV6-1 and TRBJ1-1; D possibly corresponds to TRBD1 (5 bases). V lost 7 bases and J 7 bases, leaving 19 bases between the germline ends. The CDR3 sequence is 14 residues long. Looked up from germline, CDR1 is MNHNS and CDR2 is SASEGT. The CDR3 DNA reads as TGTGCCAGCATATCGGTGGGGGTCGGGAGTGAAGCTTTCTTT. Translation: CASISVGVGSEAFF.

The V and J genes are TRBV4-2 and TRBJ2-3, with 8 bases identical to TRBD2. The CDR3 is made up of 16 amino acids. The V gene's germline CDR1 is LGHNA and CDR2 YNFKEQ. V shed 0 bases, J shed 2 bases, and the junction held 4 bases outside the gene matches. The CDR3 loop is CASSQDSAGATDTQYF. CDR3 coding DNA: TGTGCCAGCAGCCAAGATTCAGCGGGGGCCACAGATACGCAGTATTTT.

This chain joins TRBV9 and TRBJ2-7, with a tentative D call TRBD1 (6 bases). CDR1 is SGDLS and CDR2 is YYNGEE in the germline V gene. Trimming shortened V by 1 base and J by 0 bases, and 11 bases separated the two germline ends. CDR3 length: 15 amino acids. The DNA for the CDR3 is TGTGCCAGCAGCGTATACCAGGGGAGCTCCTACGAGCAGTACTTC. Its translation: CASSVYQGSSYEQYF.

The chain uses TRBV21-1 and TRBJ2-7; no DNA check was done on the table's D call, TRBD2. TRBV21-1 is a documented pseudogene. CDR3 length: 15 amino acids. The CDR3 is CASSKPAQSPYEQYV. CDR3 sequence (DNA): TGTGCCAGCAGCAAACCAGCGCAGAGTCCCTACGAGCAGTACGTC.

This clone was counted once. This chain joins TRBV30 and TRBJ1-1; tentative D call: TRBD1 (5 bases). CDR1 GTSNPN and CDR2 SVGIG come from the germline V gene (reference sequence). The CDR3 has 13 amino acids. V lost 3 bases to trimming and J lost 1 base, with 9 bases between them. CDR3 residues: CAWSGDENTEAFF. In DNA form, the CDR3 reads TGTGCCTGGAGCGGGGACGAGAACACTGAAGCTTTCTTT.

This chain links TRBV7-9 with TRBJ2-1; 14 bases are shared with TRBD2. The CDR3 is made up of 16 amino acids. CDR1 SEHNR and CDR2 FQNEAQ come from the germline V gene (reference sequence). V gave up 4 bases and J gave up 4 bases; unmatched junction bases: 3. The DNA of the CDR3 is TGTGCCAGCAGCTCGACTAGCGGGAGGGAATACAATGAGCAGTTCTTC. Its translation: CASSSTSGREYNEQFF.